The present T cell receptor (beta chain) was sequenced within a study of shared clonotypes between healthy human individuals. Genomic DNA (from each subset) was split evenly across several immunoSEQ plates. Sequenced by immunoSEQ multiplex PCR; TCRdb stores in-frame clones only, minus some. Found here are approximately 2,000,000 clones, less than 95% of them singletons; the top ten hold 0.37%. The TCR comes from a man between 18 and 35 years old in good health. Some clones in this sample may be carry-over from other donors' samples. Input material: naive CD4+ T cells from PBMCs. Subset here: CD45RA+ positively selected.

CDR3 sequence (DNA): TGTGCCAGCAATTCACGGCCCACAGGGGAAGATACGCAGTATTTT. Its protein is CASNSRPTGEDTQYF. The chain employs TRBV2 and TRBJ2-3; 7 bases fit TRBD1. V shed 7 bases, J shed 5 bases, and the junction held 12 bases outside the gene matches. This CDR3 region has 15 residues. Germline V CDR1 and CDR2: SNHLY, FYNNEI.